This T cell receptor beta chain is from a study of blood T cell repertoires in COVID-19. Study in general: PBMCs, B-cell-depleted T cells, or T cells were the source of the cDNA or gDNA that made up the material.

Per germline, CDR1 SNHLY and CDR2 FYNNEI. Trimming took 7 bases from V and 7 from J; bases not matched to a gene: 12. This CDR3 has 16 residues. In this sample, this clone turned up a few times. Some clones are missing from TCRdb's copy, which holds only in-frame ones; the method was immunoSEQ multiplex PCR. The sample yields about 200,000 clones, just under 85% seen once. V is TRBV2 and J is TRBJ2-1, with TRBD2 identical over 11 bases. The receptor comes from a human donor with acute or convalescent COVID-19. The donor label of this sample is uncertain. Sequencing input: peripheral blood. The CDR3 DNA is TGTGCCAGCACGATGATAGCGGGAGGGCCAAGAAATGAGCAGTTCTTC. Amino acids: CASTMIAGGPRNEQFF. The full variable domain, rest sourced from reference TRBV2 and TRBJ2-1, is EPEVTQTPSHQVTQMGQEVILRCVPISNHLYFYWYRQILGQKVEFLVSFYNNEISEKSEIFDDQFSVERPDGSNFTLKIRSTKLEDSAMYFCASTMIAGGPRNEQFFGPGTRLTVL.